These 23 T cell receptor beta chains originate from one sample sequenced in a study of T-cell reconstitution after alpha-beta-depleted transplantation in children. As it was prepared, the TCRbeta library received unique molecular identifiers. TCRdb passed the PCR reads through MiXCR, listing each CDR3 protein once. This sample has more than 400,000 distinct CDR3 sequences, with around two fifths found just once. This material consisted of PBMCs, taken before TCRalphabeta/CD19-depleted stem cell transplant. These receptors were collected from a girl aged 2 to 9 with aplastic anemia, due to receive a stem cell transplant.

The rearrangement links TRBV4-1 to TRBJ1-1, with D possibly matching TRBD1 (6 bases). Germline V gives CDR1 MGHRA, CDR2 YSYEKL. There are 14 residues in the CDR3. With 4 bases removed from V and 1 base from J, the gap between germline ends came to 10 bases. CDR3 loop: CASSPDRTNTEAFF. The CDR3 DNA reads TGCGCCAGCAGCCCGGACAGAACGAACACTGAAGCTTTCTTT.

This clonotype was seen many times. This chain joins TRBV9 and TRBJ2-1, with 8 nucleotides matching TRBD1. CDR3 length: 14 residues. Germline loops: CDR1 SGDLS, CDR2 YYNGEE. The junction had 5 bases not matched to a gene; V was cut back by 5 bases and J by 4 bases. CDR3 sequence: CASSAGQGYNEQFF. Written as DNA, the CDR3 is TGTGCCAGCAGTGCCGGACAGGGATACAATGAGCAGTTCTTC. The full variable domain, rest sourced from reference TRBV9 and TRBJ2-1, is DSGVTQTPKHLITATGQRVTLRCSPRSGDLSVYWYQQSLDQGLQFLIQYYNGEERAKGNILERFSAQQFPDLHSELNLSSLELGDSALYFCASSAGQGYNEQFFGPGTRLTVL.

This rearrangement joins TRBV11-3 to TRBJ2-5; the D gene is possibly TRBD2 (5 bases). The CDR3 length is 15 residues. Per the germline V gene, CDR1 is SGHNT and CDR2 is YENEEA. Trimming stripped 2 bases from V and 5 bases from J, with 15 bases between. The CDR3 bases are TGTGCCAGCAGCTTACCCGAGGGCCTCCGGGAGACCCAGTACTTC. This translates into CASSLPEGLRETQYF.

This clonotype was seen ten or more times. The rearrangement links TRBV5-1 to TRBJ2-7; 13 nucleotides align to TRBD2. With V trimmed by 5 bases and J by 5 bases, 7 bases remained unmatched. Germline-derived CDR1 and CDR2 are SGHRS and YFSETQ. The CDR3 contains 15 residues. CDR3 coding DNA: TGCGCCAGCAGTTGGACTAGCGGGAGTGTGGACGAGCAGTACTTC. Translation gives CASSWTSGSVDEQYF.

This clonotype was detected many times. The V call is TRBV5-5, the J call TRBJ1-2, with D perhaps TRBD1 (5 bases). In germline, CDR1 is SGHKS, CDR2 YYEKEE (reference sequence). V lost 5 bases and J lost 6, with 11 bases in between. The CDR3 contains 12 residues. The CDR3 loop is CASSPRGNGYTF. The DNA of the CDR3 is TGTGCCAGCAGTCCCCGGGGGAATGGCTACACCTTC.

This clonotype showed up just a few times. This chain joins TRBV4-2 and TRBJ2-7; D is perhaps TRBD1 (5 bases). Germline V gives CDR1 LGHNA, CDR2 YNFKEQ. The CDR3 loop spans 15 amino acids. The germline V and J ends were trimmed by 4 bases and 1 base, with 14 bases remaining between them. The chain's CDR3 is CASSPADSASYEQYF. Written as DNA, the CDR3 is TGTGCCAGCAGCCCGGCAGACAGCGCGTCCTACGAGCAGTACTTC.

J is TRBJ2-3 and V is TRBV12-3 or TRBV12-4; 9 bases align to TRBD1. The CDR3 spans 14 residues. V gave up 4 bases and J gave up 9 bases; unmatched junction bases: 8. The CDR3 DNA reads as TGTGCCAGCAGTTGGGACAGGGCCGGGAAAACGCAGTATTTT. Protein sequence: CASSWDRAGKTQYF.

This clonotype was counted ten times or more. The chain couples TRBV11-2 to TRBJ2-5, with D unclear. The CDR3 length is 13 residues. Germline CDR1 and CDR2: SGHAT and FQNNGV. V lost 0 bases and J lost 2, with 4 bases in between. The CDR3 DNA sequence: TGTGCCAGCAGCTTAGAACTACAAGAGACCCAGTACTTC. Translation: CASSLELQETQYF. Combining the CDR3 with reference TRBV11-2 and TRBJ2-5 gives the whole variable domain EAGVAQSPRYKIIEKRQSVAFWCNPISGHATLYWYQQILGQGPKLLIQFQNNGVVDDSQLPKDRFSAERLKGVDSTLKIQPAKLEDSAVYLCASSLELQETQYFGPGTRLLVL.

This chain connects TRBV12-3 or TRBV12-4 to TRBJ2-1; TRBD2 matches 8 bases. The CDR3 length is 15 residues. V lost 0 bases to trimming and J lost 6 bases; unmatched junction nucleotides: 4. The chain's CDR3 is CASSLAGRARNEQFF. As DNA, the CDR3 is TGTGCCAGCAGTTTAGCCGGGAGGGCCCGCAATGAGCAGTTCTTC.

This chain connects TRBV7-6 to TRBJ2-6; D perhaps matches TRBD1 (6 bases). V was trimmed by 6 bases and J by 4 bases, leaving 13 bases between them. The germline gives CDR1 SGHVS, CDR2 FNYEAQ. The CDR3 runs 15 residues. CDR3 nucleotide sequence: TGTGCCAGCAGAAACAGGGCGTCAGGGGCCAACGTCCTGACTTTC. Its protein product is CASRNRASGANVLTF.

DNA for the CDR3: TGCGCCAGCAGCTTGGAGGGTAGCGGGAGAGGCGATGAGACCCAGTACTTC. It translates to CASSLEGSGRGDETQYF. The rearrangement uses TRBV5-1 and TRBJ2-5; 9 bases line up with TRBD2. V gave up 0 bases and J gave up 5 bases; unmatched junction bases: 11. Germline values: CDR1 SGHRS, CDR2 YFSETQ. The CDR3 contains 17 residues.

The genes are TRBV20-1 and TRBJ2-1, with D unresolved. V shed 6 bases and J shed 6 bases, with 12 bases lying between them. The CDR3 loop spans 12 amino acids. CDR1 and CDR2 (germline): DFQATT, SNEGSKA (reference sequence). The CDR3 region has the DNA TGCAGTGCCTTTCCCGAAGGCAATGAGCAGTTCTTC. It translates to CSAFPEGNEQFF.

V gene TRBV20-1 combines with J gene TRBJ2-7; no clear D gene. This CDR3 has 15 residues. The germline CDR1 and CDR2 sequences are DFQATT and SNEGSKA (reference sequence). V was cut by 0 bases and J by 0 bases, with 12 bases left in between. The CDR3 protein is CSARDQRRSSYEQYF. The DNA of the CDR3 is TGCAGTGCTAGAGATCAACGTAGGAGCTCCTACGAGCAGTACTTC.

This clonotype was picked up many times. The rearrangement joins TRBV20-1 to TRBJ2-7; the D gene is possibly TRBD1 (6 bases). Germline-derived CDR1 and CDR2 are DFQATT and SNEGSKA (reference sequence). This CDR3 spans 14 amino acids. V was pared by 5 bases and J by 0 bases, with 14 bases between. This CDR3 is CSAQGSVPSYEQYF. CDR3 DNA: TGCAGTGCTCAGGGGTCTGTACCCTCCTACGAGCAGTACTTC.

For this clonotype: Since a much larger clone is just one base distant, this may be a read error. The chain joins TRBV9 to TRBJ2-7, with TRBD2 as a possible D gene (6 bases). Trimming removed 3 bases at V and 6 bases at J, with 13 bases between. There are 13 residues in the CDR3. Germline V gives CDR1 SGDLS, CDR2 YYNGEE. CDR3 sequence reads: CASSGLKGGEQYF. The DNA of the CDR3 is TGTGCCAGCAGCGGCCTCAAGGGAGGCGAGCAGTACTTC. The whole variable domain, remainder taken from reference TRBV9 and TRBJ2-7, is DSGVTQTPKHLITATGQRVTLRCSPRSGDLSVYWYQQSLDQGLQFLIQYYNGEERAKGNILERFSAQQFPDLHSELNLSSLELGDSALYFCASSGLKGGEQYFGPGTRLTVT.

This clonotype has just a few counts. V and J are TRBV7-3 and TRBJ2-3, with D possibly TRBD2 on 5 matching bases. The CDR3 is made up of 16 amino acids. V was cut by 7 bases and J by 0 bases, with 17 bases left in between. Per the germline V gene, CDR1 is SGHTA and CDR2 is FQGTGA. The CDR3 DNA sequence: TGTGCCAGCATCCCCCGAGGTAGCGTCAGCACAGATACGCAGTATTTT. This translates into CASIPRGSVSTDTQYF. The complete variable domain, with remaining parts taken from reference TRBV7-3 and TRBJ2-3, reads GAGVSQTPSNKVTEKGKYVELRCDPISGHTALYWYRQSLGQGPEFLIYFQGTGAADDSGLPNDRFFAVRPEGSVSTLKIQRTERGDSAVYLCASIPRGSVSTDTQYFGPGTRLTVL.

The genes are TRBV9 and TRBJ2-1; TRBD2 matches at 12 bases. Losses at the gene ends were 4 bases for V and 8 bases for J; bases not matched to a gene: 10. Germline CDR1 SGDLS, CDR2 YYNGEE. The CDR3 has 16 residues. DNA for the CDR3: TGTGCCAGCAGCATCGCTAGCGGGGGGGCCTGGGATGAGCAGTTCTTC. Translation: CASSIASGGAWDEQFF.

This chain joins TRBV6-1 and TRBJ1-1; the D is unclear. V was clipped by 6 bases and J by 5 bases, with 19 bases between them. Looked up from germline, CDR1 is MNHNS and CDR2 is SASEGT. The CDR3 consists of 15 residues. The CDR3 DNA follows: TGTGCCAGCAGGGGAAGAGTACCGGAGGGTACTGAAGCTTTCTTT. It specifies CASRGRVPEGTEAFF.

This chain joins TRBV29-1 and TRBJ2-7; D is perhaps TRBD1 or TRBD2 (5 bases each). This CDR3 comprises 12 residues. Trimming cost V 6 bases and J 7 bases, with 16 bases left between them. Looked up from germline, CDR1 is SQVTM and CDR2 is ANQGSEA. DNA of the CDR3: TGCAGCGTCCTCCCGGGACGAGGGGAGCAGTACTTC. Its protein product is CSVLPGRGEQYF.

This clonotype came up a few times. V usage is TRBV20-1 and J usage is TRBJ2-5; 11 bases map to TRBD1. V lost 2 bases and J lost 2; bases outside the gene matches: 7. The CDR3 is 16 residues long. Germline V gives CDR1 DFQATT, CDR2 SNEGSKA (reference sequence). This CDR3 reads CSARTGTGGRQETQYF. The DNA for the CDR3 is TGCAGTGCTAGAACAGGGACAGGGGGAAGGCAAGAGACCCAGTACTTC.

This clonotype has a count of ten or more. V and J are TRBV20-1 and TRBJ2-3; 11 bases align to TRBD2. CDR3 length: 18 residues. Germline-derived CDR1 and CDR2 are DFQATT and SNEGSKA (reference sequence). V shed 3 bases and J 3 bases; nucleotides not matched to a gene: 14. The CDR3 here is CSARGTSGSARATDTQYF. The CDR3 region has the DNA TGCAGTGCTAGGGGTACTAGCGGGAGCGCACGAGCTACAGATACGCAGTATTTT.

This clonotype was recorded at least ten times. V usage is TRBV11-2 and J usage is TRBJ2-2; TRBD2 matches at 9 bases. The CDR3 totals 18 residues. Trimming removed 5 bases from V and 9 bases from J; junction bases left unmatched: 19. Per the germline V gene, CDR1 is SGHAT and CDR2 is FQNNGV. The CDR3 here is CASSGFGGSRTSDWELFF. The DNA of the CDR3 is TGTGCCAGCAGCGGATTCGGAGGGTCGCGGACTAGCGACTGGGAGCTGTTTTTT.

In this sample, this clonotype turned up a few times. This chain joins TRBV18 and TRBJ2-3; TRBD1 matches at 7 bases. The CDR3 is 14 amino acids. Unmatched junction bases numbered 6, after V lost 7 bases and J lost 2 bases. Germline CDR1 reads KGHSH; CDR2 reads LQKENI. The CDR3 protein is CASWPGQFTDTQYF. CDR3 bases: TGTGCCAGCTGGCCGGGACAGTTCACAGATACGCAGTATTTT.